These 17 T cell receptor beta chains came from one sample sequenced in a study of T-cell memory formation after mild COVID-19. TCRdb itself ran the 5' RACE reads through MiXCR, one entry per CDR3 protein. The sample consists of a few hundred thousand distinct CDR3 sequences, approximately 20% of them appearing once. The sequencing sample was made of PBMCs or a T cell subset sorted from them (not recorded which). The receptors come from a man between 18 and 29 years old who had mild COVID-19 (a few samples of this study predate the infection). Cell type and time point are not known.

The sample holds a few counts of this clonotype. CDR3 in DNA: TGCGCCAGCAGCCAAGTCCCCTCTCCAGGGGGCTGGTATTCACCCCTCCACTTT. Translating gives CASSQVPSPGGWYSPLHF. V gene TRBV4-3 combines with J gene TRBJ1-6, with 8 bases identical to TRBD1. The CDR3 loop spans 18 amino acids. CDR1 and CDR2 from the germline V gene are LGHNA and YSLEER. With 1 base clipped from V and 8 bases from J, the junction kept 13 bases outside the gene matches.

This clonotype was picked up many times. The CDR3 coding sequence is TGCGCCAGCAGCTCGGGCGGGGAGCTGTTTTTT. This encodes CASSSGGELFF. This chain uses TRBV5-1 with TRBJ2-2; D gene uncertain. The CDR3 loop spans 11 amino acids. The germline V gene encodes CDR1 SGHRS and CDR2 YFSETQ. V was cut by 3 bases and J by 7 bases, with 4 bases left in between.

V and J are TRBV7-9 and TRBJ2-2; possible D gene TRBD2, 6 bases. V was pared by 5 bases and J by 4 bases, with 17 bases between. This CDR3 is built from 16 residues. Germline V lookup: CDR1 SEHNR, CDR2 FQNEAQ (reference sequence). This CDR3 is CASSQTEGGSTGELFF. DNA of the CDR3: TGTGCCAGCAGCCAAACTGAAGGAGGGAGCACCGGGGAGCTGTTTTTT.

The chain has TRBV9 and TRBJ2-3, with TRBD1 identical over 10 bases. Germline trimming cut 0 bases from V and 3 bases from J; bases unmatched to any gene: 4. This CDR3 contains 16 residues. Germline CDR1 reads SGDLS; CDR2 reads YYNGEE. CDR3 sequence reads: CASSVGSGQGTDTQYF. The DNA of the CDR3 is TGTGCCAGCAGCGTAGGTTCGGGACAGGGGACAGATACGCAGTATTTT.

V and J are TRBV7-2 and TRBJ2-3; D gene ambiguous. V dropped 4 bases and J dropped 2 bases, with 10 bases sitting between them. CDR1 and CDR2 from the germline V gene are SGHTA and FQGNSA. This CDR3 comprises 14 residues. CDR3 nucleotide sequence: TGTGCCAGCAGCTCCGTTTGGGACACAGATACGCAGTATTTT. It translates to CASSSVWDTDTQYF.

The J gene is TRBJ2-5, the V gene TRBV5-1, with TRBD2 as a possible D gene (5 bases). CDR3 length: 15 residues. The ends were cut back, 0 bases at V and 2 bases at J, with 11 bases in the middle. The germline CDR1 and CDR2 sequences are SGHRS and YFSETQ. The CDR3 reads CASSLGSGIQETQYF. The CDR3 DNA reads TGCGCCAGCAGCTTGGGCAGCGGCATACAAGAGACCCAGTACTTC.

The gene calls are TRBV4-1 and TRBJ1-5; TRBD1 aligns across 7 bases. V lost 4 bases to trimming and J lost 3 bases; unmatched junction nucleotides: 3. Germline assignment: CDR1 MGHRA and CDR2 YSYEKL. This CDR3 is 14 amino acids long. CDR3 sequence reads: CASSRQGLNQPQHF. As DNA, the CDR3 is TGCGCCAGCAGCCGACAGGGCCTCAATCAGCCCCAGCATTTT.

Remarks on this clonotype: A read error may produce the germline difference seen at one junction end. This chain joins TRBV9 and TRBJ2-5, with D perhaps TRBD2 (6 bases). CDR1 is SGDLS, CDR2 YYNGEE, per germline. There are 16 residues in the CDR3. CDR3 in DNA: TGTGACAGCAGCGTAGCAGGGCTAGCGAGAGGAGAGACCCAGTACTTC. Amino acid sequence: CDSSVAGLARGETQYF.

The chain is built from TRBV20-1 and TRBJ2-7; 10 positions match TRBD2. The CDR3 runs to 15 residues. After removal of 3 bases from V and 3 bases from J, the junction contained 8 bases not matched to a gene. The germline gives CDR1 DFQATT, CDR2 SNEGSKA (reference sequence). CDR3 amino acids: CSARLAGVNSYEQYF. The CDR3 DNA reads TGCAGTGCTAGGCTAGCGGGGGTTAACAGCTACGAGCAGTACTTC.

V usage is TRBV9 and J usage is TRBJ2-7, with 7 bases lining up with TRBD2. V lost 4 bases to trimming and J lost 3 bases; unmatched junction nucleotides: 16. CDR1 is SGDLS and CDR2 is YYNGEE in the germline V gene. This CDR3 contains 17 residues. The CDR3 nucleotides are TGTGCCAGCAGCAAATCCGGGACCTGGGAGGGTGGCTACGAGCAGTACTTC. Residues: CASSKSGTWEGGYEQYF. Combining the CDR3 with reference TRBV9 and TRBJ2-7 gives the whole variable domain DSGVTQTPKHLITATGQRVTLRCSPRSGDLSVYWYQQSLDQGLQFLIQYYNGEERAKGNILERFSAQQFPDLHSELNLSSLELGDSALYFCASSKSGTWEGGYEQYFGPGTRLTVT.

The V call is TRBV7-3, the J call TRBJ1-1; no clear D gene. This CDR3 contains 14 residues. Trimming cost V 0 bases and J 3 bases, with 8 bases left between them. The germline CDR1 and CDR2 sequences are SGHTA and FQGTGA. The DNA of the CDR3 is TGTGCCAGCAGCTTAACGTTGAGAGACACTGAAGCTTTCTTT. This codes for CASSLTLRDTEAFF.

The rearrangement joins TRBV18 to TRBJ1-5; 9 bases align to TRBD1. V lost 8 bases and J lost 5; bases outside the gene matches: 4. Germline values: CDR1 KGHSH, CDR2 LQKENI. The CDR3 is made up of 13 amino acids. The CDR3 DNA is TGTGCCAGCGCCCGGGACAGGGATCAGCCCCAGCATTTT. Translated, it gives CASARDRDQPQHF.

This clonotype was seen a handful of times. DNA for the CDR3: TGTGCCAGCAGCGGGTCCAACACAGATACGCAGTATTTT. It specifies CASSGSNTDTQYF. The chain carries TRBV4-2 and TRBJ2-3; D gene uncertain. This CDR3 is built from 13 residues. Germline assignment: CDR1 LGHNA and CDR2 YNFKEQ. V lost 5 bases and J 2 bases, leaving 8 bases between the germline ends.

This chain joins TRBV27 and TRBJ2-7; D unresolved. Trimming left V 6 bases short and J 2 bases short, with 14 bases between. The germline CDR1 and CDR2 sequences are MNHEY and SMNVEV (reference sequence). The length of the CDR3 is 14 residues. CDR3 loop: CASSSGASPYEQYV. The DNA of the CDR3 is TGTGCCAGCAGCTCCGGTGCTTCCCCCTACGAGCAGTACGTC.

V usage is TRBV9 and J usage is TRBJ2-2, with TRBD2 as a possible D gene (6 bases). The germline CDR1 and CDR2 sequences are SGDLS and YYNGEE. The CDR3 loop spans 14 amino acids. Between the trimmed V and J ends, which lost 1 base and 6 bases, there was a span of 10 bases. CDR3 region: CASSVSGVSGELFF. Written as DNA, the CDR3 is TGTGCCAGCAGCGTATCGGGGGTGTCCGGGGAGCTGTTTTTT.

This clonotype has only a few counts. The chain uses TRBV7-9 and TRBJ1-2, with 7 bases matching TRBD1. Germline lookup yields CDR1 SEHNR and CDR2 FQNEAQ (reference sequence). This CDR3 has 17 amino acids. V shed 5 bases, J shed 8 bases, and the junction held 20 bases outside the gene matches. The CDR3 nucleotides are TGTGCCAGCAGCCGAGTTAAGGGACAGAGTACTCCCGGAGGCTACACCTTC. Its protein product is CASSRVKGQSTPGGYTF.

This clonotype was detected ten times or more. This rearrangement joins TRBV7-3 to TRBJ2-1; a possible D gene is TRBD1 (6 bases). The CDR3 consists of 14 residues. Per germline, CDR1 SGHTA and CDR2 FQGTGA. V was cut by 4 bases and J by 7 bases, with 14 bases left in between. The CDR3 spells CASSSLPQGNEQFF. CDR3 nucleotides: TGTGCCAGCAGCTCCCTTCCTCAGGGGAATGAGCAGTTCTTC.